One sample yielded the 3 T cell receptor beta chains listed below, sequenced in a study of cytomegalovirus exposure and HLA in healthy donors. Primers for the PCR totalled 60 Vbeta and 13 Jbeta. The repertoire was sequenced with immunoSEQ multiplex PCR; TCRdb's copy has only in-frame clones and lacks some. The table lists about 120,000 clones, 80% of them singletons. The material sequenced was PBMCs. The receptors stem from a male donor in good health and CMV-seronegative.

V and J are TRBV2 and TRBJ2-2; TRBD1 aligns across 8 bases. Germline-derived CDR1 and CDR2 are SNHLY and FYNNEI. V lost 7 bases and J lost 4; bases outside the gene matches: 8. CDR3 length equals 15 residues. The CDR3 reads CASNRDRTATGELFF. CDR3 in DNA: TGTGCCAGCAATCGGGACAGGACGGCCACCGGGGAGCTGTTTTTT.

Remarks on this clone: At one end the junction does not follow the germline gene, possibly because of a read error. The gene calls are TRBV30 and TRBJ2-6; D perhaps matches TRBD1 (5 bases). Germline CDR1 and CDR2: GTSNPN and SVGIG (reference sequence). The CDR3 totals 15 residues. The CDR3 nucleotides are TGTGCCTGGAGTTCAACCATCTCTGGGGCCAACGGCCTGACTTTC. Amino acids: CAWSSTISGANGLTF.

The CDR3 reads CAISESTRNTGELFF. The CDR3 DNA is TGTGCCATCAGTGAGTCGACTCGGAACACCGGGGAGCTGTTTTTT. The chain employs TRBV10-3 and TRBJ2-2; D is unresolved. The ends were cut back, 0 bases at V and 1 base at J, with 6 bases in the middle. Germline CDR1 and CDR2: ENHRY and SYGVKD. This CDR3 has 15 residues.